The 20 T cell receptor beta chains below were found in one sample sequenced in a study of T cells in pancreatic ductal adenocarcinoma. Selected pancreatic ductal adenocarcinoma patients had undergone surgery without neoadjuvant therapy. Produced via immunoSEQ multiplex PCR; TCRdb's table is partial and in-frame only. This sample has about 100,000 clones, with about 95% found just once. The material sequenced was PBMCs. These receptors were obtained from a human donor with pancreatic ductal adenocarcinoma.

The chain has TRBV29-1 and TRBJ2-7; 9 nucleotides match TRBD1. CDR3 length: 13 amino acids. The junction had 9 bases not matched to a gene; V was cut back by 5 bases and J by 7 bases. Germline V CDR1 and CDR2: SQVTM, ANQGSEA. The CDR3 loop is CSVNGQGTREQYF. DNA for the CDR3: TGCAGCGTTAACGGACAGGGGACGAGGGAGCAGTACTTC.

This chain connects TRBV10-3 to TRBJ2-1; 7 positions agree with TRBD2. The J segment lost 0 bases and the V segment lost 6 bases, leaving 8 bases of the junction unmatched. CDR1 and CDR2 (germline): ENHRY, SYGVKD. CDR3 length: 16 amino acids. The CDR3 loop is CAISTLADPSYNEQFF. The DNA of the CDR3 is TGTGCCATCAGCACTCTAGCGGACCCCTCCTACAATGAGCAGTTCTTC.

The chain uses TRBV19 and TRBJ2-2, with TRBD1 matching over 9 bases. V gave up 4 bases and J gave up 4 bases; unmatched junction bases: 4. The CDR3 has 15 amino acids. Germline lookup yields CDR1 LNHDA and CDR2 SQIVND (reference sequence). The CDR3 protein is CASSTTGGRTGELFF. For the CDR3, the DNA is TGTGCCAGTAGTACGACAGGGGGGCGCACCGGGGAGCTGTTTTTT.

This sequence joins TRBV5-1 and TRBJ2-5, with D hard to call. Trimming cost V 0 bases and J 5 bases, with 14 bases left between them. The CDR3 consists of 15 residues. Per germline, CDR1 SGHRS and CDR2 YFSETQ. The CDR3: CASSLALELWETQYF. The CDR3 DNA reads TGCGCCAGCAGCTTGGCCCTAGAGCTGTGGGAGACCCAGTACTTC.

The chain links TRBV28 to TRBJ1-2; no firm D call. V lost 3 bases to trimming and J lost 7 bases, with 12 bases between them. The CDR3 contains 13 residues. Germline values: CDR1 MDHEN, CDR2 SYDVKM. The CDR3 spells CASSFRQAGGYTF. The CDR3 DNA is TGTGCCAGCAGTTTCCGTCAGGCTGGTGGCTACACCTTC.

This chain links TRBV28 with TRBJ1-2, with TRBD1 as a possible D gene (6 bases). Germline CDR1 is MDHEN and CDR2 is SYDVKM. CDR3 length equals 13 residues. The ends were cut back, 6 bases at V and 7 bases at J, with 15 bases in the middle. The CDR3, as DNA: TGTGCCAGCAGAGGGGGAGCGCCGCGTGGCTACACCTTC. It translates to CASRGGAPRGYTF.

The chain is built from TRBV6-5 and TRBJ2-1; a weak D match, TRBD2 (5 bases). Germline V gene data show CDR1 as MNHEY and CDR2 as SVGAGI. Trimming took off 0 bases at V and 11 bases at J, with 11 bases between the two ends. CDR3 length: 13 amino acids. In DNA form, the CDR3 reads TGTGCCAGCAGTTACTCCCTGCCCGGGAAGCAGTTCTTC. Protein product: CASSYSLPGKQFF.

This clone has a single count. The V gene is TRBV18, the J gene TRBJ2-1; possibly TRBD2 for D (5 bases). Germline V lookup: CDR1 KGHSH, CDR2 LQKENI. The CDR3 contains 19 residues. The V end lost 8 bases, the J end lost 3 bases, and 29 bases lay between the germline ends. CDR3 amino acids: CASAGRAQRSSSVYNEQFF. CDR3 DNA sequence: TGTGCCAGCGCGGGTCGGGCCCAGCGCTCCTCCTCAGTCTACAATGAGCAGTTCTTC.

The table lists this clone with a count of one. The gene calls are TRBV30 and TRBJ2-3; 7 positions agree with TRBD2. Germline-derived CDR1 and CDR2 are GTSNPN and SVGIG (reference sequence). The junction had 6 bases not matched to a gene; V was cut back by 2 bases and J by 4 bases. The CDR3 is 14 amino acids. Written as DNA, the CDR3 is TGTGCCTGGAGTCGCGGGAGTCTCGCAGATACGCAGTATTTT. As protein: CAWSRGSLADTQYF.

The CDR3 DNA is TGCGCCAGCAGCCAAGGCCGGACAGGGGGCGGGAATGAGCAGTTCTTC. The encoded protein is CASSQGRTGGGNEQFF. J is TRBJ2-1 and V is TRBV4-1, with 11 bases matching TRBD1. CDR3 length equals 16 residues. V shed 1 base and J 7 bases; nucleotides not matched to a gene: 6. Germline V gives CDR1 MGHRA, CDR2 YSYEKL.

This chain uses TRBV7-9 with TRBJ2-7; tentative D call: TRBD2 (5 bases). The CDR3 covers 13 residues. The germline V gene has CDR1 SEHNR and CDR2 FQNEAQ (reference sequence). Deletions cut 2 bases from V and 2 bases from J, with 7 bases between. The CDR3 here is CASSLPSTYEQYF. Written as DNA, the CDR3 is TGTGCCAGCAGCTTACCTAGCACCTACGAGCAGTACTTC.

This sequence joins TRBV12-5 and TRBJ2-5, with a tentative D call TRBD1 (6 bases). Trimming shortened V by 0 bases and J by 5 bases, and 16 bases separated the two germline ends. Germline V gene lookup returns CDR1 LGHNT and CDR2 FRNRAP. The length of the CDR3 is 16 residues. The CDR3 nucleotides read TGTGCTAGTGGTTTGGTAGAAGGGGGAGTCGGGGAGACCCAGTACTTC. Translation: CASGLVEGGVGETQYF.

This chain connects TRBV19 to TRBJ2-7; 7 positions agree with TRBD1. V gave up 6 bases and J gave up 5 bases; unmatched junction bases: 7. Germline CDR1 and CDR2: LNHDA and SQIVND (reference sequence). CDR3 length: 13 amino acids. CDR3 loop: CASSTGTVNEQYF. DNA for the CDR3: TGTGCCAGTAGCACCGGGACAGTCAACGAGCAGTACTTC.

J is TRBJ2-1 and V is TRBV9; no reliable D call. CDR1 and CDR2 from the germline V gene are SGDLS and YYNGEE. This CDR3 has 13 residues. V was trimmed by 0 bases and J by 5 bases, leaving 6 bases between them. CDR3 loop: CASSVVSNNEQFF. The CDR3 nucleotides read TGTGCCAGCAGCGTAGTCTCTAACAATGAGCAGTTCTTC.

V and J are TRBV11-2 and TRBJ2-6; D might be TRBD1 (6 bases). CDR1 is SGHAT, CDR2 FQNNGV, per germline. The CDR3 loop spans 14 amino acids. V shed 5 bases and J shed 2 bases, with 7 bases lying between them. CDR3 sequence reads: CASSEGAGANVLTF. DNA of the CDR3: TGTGCCAGCAGCGAGGGGGCTGGGGCCAACGTCCTGACTTTC.

This clone was counted a single time. This sequence joins TRBV18 and TRBJ2-4; maybe TRBD1 (6 bases). CDR3 length: 14 amino acids. Germline V gene lookup returns CDR1 KGHSH and CDR2 LQKENI. Trimming removed 0 bases at V and 16 bases at J, with 19 bases between. Here the CDR3 DNA reads TGTGCCAGCTCACCACCCAGGACAGATTGGCCTCCATACTTC. Residues: CASSPPRTDWPPYF.

The V gene is TRBV18, the J gene TRBJ1-1; TRBD1 might be the D (6 bases). CDR1 is KGHSH, CDR2 LQKENI, per germline. The CDR3 extends over 13 amino acids. The germline V and J ends were trimmed by 8 bases and 4 bases, with 14 bases remaining between them. The CDR3 loop is CASKKGGTTEAFF. CDR3 sequence (DNA): TGTGCCAGCAAAAAGGGGGGGACCACTGAAGCTTTCTTT.

This chain links TRBV27 with TRBJ2-2; 8 bases are shared with TRBD1. The CDR3 sequence is 15 residues long. CDR1 and CDR2 (germline): MNHEY, SMNVEV (reference sequence). J was trimmed by 6 bases and V by 5 bases; bases with no gene match: 8. The CDR3, as DNA: TGTGCCAGCAGTCCACTCCAGGGGGCGGCCGGGGAGCTGTTTTTT. Residues: CASSPLQGAAGELFF.

The chain joins TRBV28 to TRBJ2-7, with 7 bases matching TRBD1. Trimming cost V 9 bases and J 2 bases; bases outside gene matches: 7. CDR3 length: 13 residues. Germline CDR1 and CDR2: MDHEN and SYDVKM. In DNA form, the CDR3 reads TGTGCCAGGGGGACAGCCCCTGCCTACGAGCAGTACTTC. Amino acid sequence: CARGTAPAYEQYF.

The chain carries TRBV4-1 and TRBJ2-3; D is perhaps TRBD2 (5 bases). V was pared by 2 bases and J by 5 bases, with 11 bases between. CDR1 is MGHRA and CDR2 is YSYEKL in the germline V gene. The CDR3 sequence is 14 residues long. CDR3 DNA sequence: TGCGCCAGCAGCCAAACTAGAGCAATAGATACGCAGTATTTT. Protein product: CASSQTRAIDTQYF.